These 4 T cell receptor beta chains were sequenced from one sample in a study of blood T cells in healthy people across ages. It was with a sample-barcoded 5' primer and a J-beta primer mix that a second PCR of roughly 7 to 12 cycles was run. TCRdb independently ran MiXCR on the 5' RACE reads; one entry per CDR3 protein. The table lists some 1,500,000 distinct CDR3 sequences, roughly 43% of them singletons. Sequencing was performed on blood. These TCRs come from a woman aged 18-35 years in good health.

This rearrangement joins TRBV20-1 to TRBJ2-1; D uncertain. CDR3 length equals 12 residues. With 3 bases removed from V and 8 bases from J, the gap between germline ends came to 11 bases. Germline CDR1 DFQATT, CDR2 SNEGSKA (reference sequence). CDR3 sequence: CSASSSQYEQFF. In DNA, the CDR3 is TGCAGTGCTAGTAGCTCCCAATATGAGCAGTTCTTC.

V usage is TRBV9 and J usage is TRBJ2-2; D gene unclear. Germline V gene lookup returns CDR1 SGDLS and CDR2 YYNGEE. The CDR3 covers 15 residues. The ends were cut back, 0 bases at V and 0 bases at J, with 6 bases in the middle. The CDR3 loop reads CASSVAATNTGELFF. CDR3 sequence (DNA): TGTGCCAGCAGCGTAGCAGCCACGAACACCGGGGAGCTGTTTTTT.

The V call is TRBV5-1, the J call TRBJ2-7; tentatively, D is TRBD2 (6 bases). V dropped 3 bases and J dropped 1 base, with 14 bases sitting between them. Germline V gene lookup returns CDR1 SGHRS and CDR2 YFSETQ. The CDR3 runs to 15 residues. CDR3 sequence: CASSSFDGGSYEQYF. DNA of the CDR3: TGCGCCAGCAGCTCCTTCGACGGGGGTTCCTACGAGCAGTACTTC.

This clonotype was counted between two and nine times. The chain has TRBV20-1 and TRBJ1-6; D is possibly TRBD1 (5 bases). Trimming pared 0 bases from V and 9 bases from J, leaving 21 bases between. Germline CDR1 reads DFQATT; CDR2 reads SNEGSKA (reference sequence). CDR3 length: 17 residues. The CDR3 DNA reads TGCAGTGCTAGAGATCCGATTGGGGACCCCGAAGTTTCACCCCTCCACTTT. It encodes CSARDPIGDPEVSPLHF.